This T cell receptor (beta chain) was captured in a study of T cells in Graves' hyperthyroidism and ophthalmopathy. Study outcomes and limitations: Most thyroid clonotypes expanded above 0.001 were also detected in blood. Ophthalmopathy was model-predicted a median 6.5 months pre-onset.

Lactation, pregnancy, other autoimmune disease or uncontrolled infection excluded patients. Diagnostic assessment was based on clinical symptoms, serum thyroxine and TRAb, thyroid ultrasound and orbital computed tomography. With regard to this clonotype: The target antigen is unknown.

RNA transcripts gave rise to amplified TCR beta CDR3 regions. Using the HTBI primer set, a first-round RT-PCR was run on the TCR CDR3. MiXCR, applied by TCRdb to the multiplex PCR reads, yields one record per CDR3 protein. The sample yields roughly 500,000 distinct CDR3 sequences, 40% to 50% seen once. Germline V gene sequence: CDR1 DFQATT, CDR2 SNEGSKA (reference sequence). The CDR3 spans 14 residues. Between the trimmed V and J ends, which lost 6 bases and 7 bases, there was a span of 16 bases. V and J are TRBV20-1 and TRBJ1-6; D is ambiguous. Sequencing was done on a sample of peripheral blood or thyroid tissue (not recorded which). This TCR derives from an adult woman with Graves' disease, either hyperthyroidism or ophthalmopathy (not recorded which). The CDR3 DNA reads as TGCAGTGCCAGCAGTTCAAACAGCAATTCACCCCTCCACTTT. It is translated as CSASSSNSNSPLHF.